This T cell receptor (beta chain) was captured by sequencing in a study of monozygotic twins with inflammatory bowel disease. Per-sample cDNA came from eight separate reactions. Two rounds of nested PCR, of around 16 and 10 cycles, were run on TCRalpha and TCRbeta cDNA. TCRdb reprocessed the 5' RACE reads, keeping one entry per CDR3 protein, no DNA. Its listing shows about 210,000 distinct CDR3 sequences. Germline V gives CDR1 SGHRS, CDR2 YFSETQ. The CDR3 contains 14 residues. Study-wide results and limits: Whereas healthy co-twins had higher TCRbeta diversity (inverse Simpson), IBD patients had lower diversity.

In regard to this clonotype: Its target is not known.

Blood was collected, approximately 2.7 ml per donor. V gene TRBV5-1 combines with J gene TRBJ1-5. Sequenced material: blood. This clonotype originated in a human donor with ulcerative colitis or Crohn's disease, or a healthy co-twin of an affected twin (not recorded which). The CDR3 spells CASSLGEGGQPQHF.